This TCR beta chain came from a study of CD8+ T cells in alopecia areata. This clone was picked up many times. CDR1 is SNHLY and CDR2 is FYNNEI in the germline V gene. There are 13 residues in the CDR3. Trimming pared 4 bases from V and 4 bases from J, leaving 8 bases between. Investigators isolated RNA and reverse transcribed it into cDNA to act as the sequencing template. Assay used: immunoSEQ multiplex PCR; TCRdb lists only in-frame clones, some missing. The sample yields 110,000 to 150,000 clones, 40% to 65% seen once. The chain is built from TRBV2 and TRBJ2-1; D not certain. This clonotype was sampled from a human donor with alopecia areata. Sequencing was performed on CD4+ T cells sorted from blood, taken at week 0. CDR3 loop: CASSGSLYNEQFF. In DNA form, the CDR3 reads TGTGCCAGCAGTGGTAGTCTGTACAATGAGCAGTTCTTC.